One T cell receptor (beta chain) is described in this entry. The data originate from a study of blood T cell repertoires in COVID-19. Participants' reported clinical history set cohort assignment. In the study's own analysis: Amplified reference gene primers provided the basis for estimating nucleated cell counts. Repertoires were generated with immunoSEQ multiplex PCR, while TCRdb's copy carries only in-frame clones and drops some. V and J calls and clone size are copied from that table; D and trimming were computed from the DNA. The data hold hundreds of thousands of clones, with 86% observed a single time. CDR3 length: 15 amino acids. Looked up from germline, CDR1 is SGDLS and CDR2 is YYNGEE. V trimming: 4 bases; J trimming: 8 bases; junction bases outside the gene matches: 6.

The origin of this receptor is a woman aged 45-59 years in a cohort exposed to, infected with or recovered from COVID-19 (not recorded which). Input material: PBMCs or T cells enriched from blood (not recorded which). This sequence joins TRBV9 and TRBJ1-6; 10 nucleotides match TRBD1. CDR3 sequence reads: CASSPRGTGDSPLHF. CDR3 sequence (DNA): TGTGCCAGCAGCCCCCGCGGGACAGGGGATTCACCCCTCCACTTT.